The text below deals with one T cell receptor (beta chain). What it recognizes is unknown. The data derive from a study of OX40 agonist ivuxolimab in advanced cancers. Study details: Each patient was given ivuxolimab into a vein every 2 weeks, at 0.01 to 10 mg/kg.

Sequencing was performed with immunoSEQ multiplex PCR; in TCRdb, only in-frame clones are kept and a portion is missing. The profile shows 55,000 to 80,000 clones, 70% to 90% of them singletons. Study outcomes and limitations: Part of the nonresponder group also had normalized T-cell clonal expansion that was low.

CDR1 is ENHRY, CDR2 SYGVKD, per germline. The CDR3 runs 15 residues. Trimming at V came to 10 bases and at J to 2 bases, leaving 11 bases not matched to a gene. This chain uses TRBV10-3 with TRBJ2-7; 10 bases are shared with TRBD1. Sequenced material: CD4+ or CD8+ T cells sorted from blood, taken in a trial of the OX40 agonist ivuxolimab. This receptor was obtained from an adult with an advanced solid tumor such as melanoma, head and neck, liver or kidney cancer. For the CDR3, the DNA is TGTGCCAGCAGAACCGGGACAGGGGCCGCCTACGAGCAGTACTTC. Translated, it gives CASRTGTGAAYEQYF.